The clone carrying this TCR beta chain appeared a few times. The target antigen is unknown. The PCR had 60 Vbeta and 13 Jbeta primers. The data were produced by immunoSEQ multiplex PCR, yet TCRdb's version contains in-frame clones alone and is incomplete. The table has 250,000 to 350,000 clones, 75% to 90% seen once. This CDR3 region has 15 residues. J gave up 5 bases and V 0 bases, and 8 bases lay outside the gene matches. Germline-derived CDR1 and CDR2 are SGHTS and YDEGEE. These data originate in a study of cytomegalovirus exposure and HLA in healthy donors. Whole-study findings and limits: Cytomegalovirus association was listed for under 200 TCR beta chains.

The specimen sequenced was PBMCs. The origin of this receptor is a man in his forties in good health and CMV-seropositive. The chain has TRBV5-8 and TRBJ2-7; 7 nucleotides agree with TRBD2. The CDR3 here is CASSLGQGGAHEQYF. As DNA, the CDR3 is TGTGCCAGCAGCTTGGGGCAGGGAGGGGCCCACGAGCAGTACTTC.